This T cell receptor beta chain was recorded in a study of neurological immune-mediated disorders (dated by TCRdb to about 2019). Describing the broader study: Peripheral blood TCR-beta repertoires from HTLV-I-associated myelopathy (HAM/TSP) patients, multiple sclerosis patients and healthy controls were compared by UMI-based sequencing. Longitudinal samples, technical triplicates and paired sorted CD4+ and CD8+ T-cell subsets, alongside PBMC samples, were included among the roughly 100 TCR-beta libraries. The cohort comprised roughly 69 subjects: around 15 HAM/TSP patients, 35 or so multiple sclerosis patients and about 20 healthy controls. Points the paper makes about the study in general: TCR clonal expansion was highest in HAM/TSP patients and lowest in MS patients, with MS patients falling below even healthy controls. Expanded clones from different subjects shared no identical CDR3 amino acid sequences, which suggests that TCR-beta repertoires were private in all groups.

Libraries from unsorted PBMCs were made from 2 million PBMCs kept in RNAlater at -80 degrees C until RNA extraction. Peripheral blood was subjected to Ficoll-Hypaque density gradient centrifugation to isolate PBMCs, which were then cryopreserved in liquid nitrogen. cDNA was synthesized by template-switch 5'RACE using a primer with a 10-nucleotide random unique molecular identifier that tagged each TCR transcript. Every sequencing run yielded over 170 million TCR-beta sequences covering 15-18 subjects. The RNeasy kit was used for extraction of total RNA. Using the KAPA Real-time Library Amplification kit, TCR-beta VDJ regions were amplified with primers for the TCR constant region and the 5'RACE anchor. A first PCR added sample indexes and Illumina adaptors, and a second PCR then raised library yield. After purification with Ampure beads, the TCR product of roughly 650 bp was size-selected on a 2% E-gel SizeSelection system. Library quality was checked on a Bioanalyzer, concentration was measured with Qubit, and libraries were quantified with the Kapa Library Quantification kit before pooling. Libraries were sequenced paired-end 2 x 150 bp on an Illumina HiSeq 2500. To increase sequence diversity, about 25-30% phiX was spiked into each library pool. For the original study's pipeline: Quality-filtered reads were processed with the UMI-based MiGEC pipeline, and over 75% of raw TCR sequences were removed by the MiGEC pipeline during error correction. VDJ genes were aligned to IMGT germline references, and each clonotype was defined by a unique CDR3 amino acid sequence together with V-J genes. Clonal expansion, Shannon diversity, and CDR3 relatedness (CalcPairwiseDistances, ClusterSamples) were evaluated with VDJtools, and phylogenetic trees were built with CLCbio workbench. Using coefficient-of-variation modelling across technical triplicates, the study counted a clone as expanded if it had at least 8 unique UMIs. The public sequencing data were trimmed at Q25 with fastp and processed into clonotypes with MiXCR by TCRdb, which kept only in-frame beta chains. Rows with one shared CDR3 protein collapse into an entry with the most common genes and DNA. The V and J calls come from TCRdb's annotation, not from the publication. Here the sample has approximately 37,000 distinct CDR3 sequences; 12% to 15% occur a single time. 25% to 30% of the sample goes to the ten largest clones.

This clonotype was seen ten or more times. Its antigen remains unidentified. One base away there is no much larger clone; base qualities are not given. Reading from cysteine to phenylalanine, the CDR3 counts 17 amino acids. The sequence is cut down to CDR3 DNA, 51 bases in frame from base 1. CDR1 and CDR2, looked up from the germline V gene, are SGHRS and YFSETQ. Deletion took 0 bases off V and 6 bases off J, with a span of 20 bases between the germline ends. The sample consisted of PBMCs. The receptor was derived from a woman between 45 and 65 years old with HTLV-1-associated myelopathy (HAM/TSP). The rearranged segments are TRBV5-1 and TRBJ2-3, with the D call perhaps TRBD1 or TRBD2, as 6 bases match in each case. The CDR3 has the sequence CASSLEGLGGALDTQYF. In nucleotide form, the sequence is TGCGCCAGCAGCTTGGAGGGTTTGGGGGGCGCCTTGGATACGCAGTATTTT.